The 5 T cell receptor beta chains given below trace back to one sample, sequenced in a study of blood T cell repertoires in COVID-19. Some clones are missing from TCRdb's copy, which holds only in-frame ones; the method was immunoSEQ multiplex PCR. Among roughly 350,000 clones listed, around 90% were seen once. Material for sequencing was peripheral blood. Receptor source: a woman in her late teens or twenties who had recovered from COVID-19.

CDR3 bases: TGTGCCAGTAGTATAGCTGGGACAGCCTATGGCTACACCTTC. It specifies CASSIAGTAYGYTF. The chain combines TRBV19 with TRBJ1-2, with 7 positions matching TRBD1. Trimming took 1 base from V and 4 from J; bases not matched to a gene: 3. Germline CDR1 and CDR2: LNHDA and SQIVND (reference sequence). The CDR3 is 14 residues long.

The genes are TRBV11-3 and TRBJ2-5, with 7 positions matching TRBD1. With V trimmed by 2 bases and J by 5 bases, 14 bases remained unmatched. CDR1 and CDR2 from the germline V gene are SGHNT and YENEEA. This CDR3 has 17 residues. The CDR3 region is CASSLRTPTGLGETQYF. The CDR3 DNA sequence: TGTGCCAGCAGCTTACGCACTCCGACAGGGCTGGGTGAGACCCAGTACTTC.

This chain uses TRBV11-2 with TRBJ2-3; 7 bases agree with TRBD2. Per germline, CDR1 SGHAT and CDR2 FQNNGV. The CDR3 is 16 amino acids. Germline trimming cut 5 bases from V and 2 bases from J; bases unmatched to any gene: 10. The CDR3 region has the DNA TGTGCCAGCAGCATATTTCCTAGCGGATACACAGATACGCAGTATTTT. It specifies CASSIFPSGYTDTQYF.

The chain employs TRBV5-1 and TRBJ1-1; 10 bases are a match to TRBD1. Trimming took 4 bases from V and 10 from J; bases not matched to a gene: 10. CDR3 length: 14 residues. CDR1 and CDR2 (germline): SGHRS, YFSETQ. CDR3 loop: CASSPGQGTTGAFF. In nucleotides, the CDR3 is TGCGCCAGCAGCCCGGGACAGGGGACTACGGGAGCTTTCTTT.

This clone showed up just once. The chain uses TRBV2 and TRBJ2-2, with D perhaps TRBD2 (6 bases). The germline V gene has CDR1 SNHLY and CDR2 FYNNEI. This CDR3 comprises 15 residues. The germline V and J ends were trimmed by 4 bases and 7 bases, with 16 bases remaining between them. DNA for the CDR3: TGTGCCAGCAGTGGGGTCCGGGAGTCAAGCGGGGAGCTGTTTTTT. The encoded protein is CASSGVRESSGELFF. Looking up the rest from reference TRBV2 and TRBJ2-2 gives the full variable domain: EPEVTQTPSHQVTQMGQEVILRCVPISNHLYFYWYRQILGQKVEFLVSFYNNEISEKSEIFDDQFSVERPDGSNFTLKIRSTKLEDSAMYFCASSGVRESSGELFFGEGSRLTVL.